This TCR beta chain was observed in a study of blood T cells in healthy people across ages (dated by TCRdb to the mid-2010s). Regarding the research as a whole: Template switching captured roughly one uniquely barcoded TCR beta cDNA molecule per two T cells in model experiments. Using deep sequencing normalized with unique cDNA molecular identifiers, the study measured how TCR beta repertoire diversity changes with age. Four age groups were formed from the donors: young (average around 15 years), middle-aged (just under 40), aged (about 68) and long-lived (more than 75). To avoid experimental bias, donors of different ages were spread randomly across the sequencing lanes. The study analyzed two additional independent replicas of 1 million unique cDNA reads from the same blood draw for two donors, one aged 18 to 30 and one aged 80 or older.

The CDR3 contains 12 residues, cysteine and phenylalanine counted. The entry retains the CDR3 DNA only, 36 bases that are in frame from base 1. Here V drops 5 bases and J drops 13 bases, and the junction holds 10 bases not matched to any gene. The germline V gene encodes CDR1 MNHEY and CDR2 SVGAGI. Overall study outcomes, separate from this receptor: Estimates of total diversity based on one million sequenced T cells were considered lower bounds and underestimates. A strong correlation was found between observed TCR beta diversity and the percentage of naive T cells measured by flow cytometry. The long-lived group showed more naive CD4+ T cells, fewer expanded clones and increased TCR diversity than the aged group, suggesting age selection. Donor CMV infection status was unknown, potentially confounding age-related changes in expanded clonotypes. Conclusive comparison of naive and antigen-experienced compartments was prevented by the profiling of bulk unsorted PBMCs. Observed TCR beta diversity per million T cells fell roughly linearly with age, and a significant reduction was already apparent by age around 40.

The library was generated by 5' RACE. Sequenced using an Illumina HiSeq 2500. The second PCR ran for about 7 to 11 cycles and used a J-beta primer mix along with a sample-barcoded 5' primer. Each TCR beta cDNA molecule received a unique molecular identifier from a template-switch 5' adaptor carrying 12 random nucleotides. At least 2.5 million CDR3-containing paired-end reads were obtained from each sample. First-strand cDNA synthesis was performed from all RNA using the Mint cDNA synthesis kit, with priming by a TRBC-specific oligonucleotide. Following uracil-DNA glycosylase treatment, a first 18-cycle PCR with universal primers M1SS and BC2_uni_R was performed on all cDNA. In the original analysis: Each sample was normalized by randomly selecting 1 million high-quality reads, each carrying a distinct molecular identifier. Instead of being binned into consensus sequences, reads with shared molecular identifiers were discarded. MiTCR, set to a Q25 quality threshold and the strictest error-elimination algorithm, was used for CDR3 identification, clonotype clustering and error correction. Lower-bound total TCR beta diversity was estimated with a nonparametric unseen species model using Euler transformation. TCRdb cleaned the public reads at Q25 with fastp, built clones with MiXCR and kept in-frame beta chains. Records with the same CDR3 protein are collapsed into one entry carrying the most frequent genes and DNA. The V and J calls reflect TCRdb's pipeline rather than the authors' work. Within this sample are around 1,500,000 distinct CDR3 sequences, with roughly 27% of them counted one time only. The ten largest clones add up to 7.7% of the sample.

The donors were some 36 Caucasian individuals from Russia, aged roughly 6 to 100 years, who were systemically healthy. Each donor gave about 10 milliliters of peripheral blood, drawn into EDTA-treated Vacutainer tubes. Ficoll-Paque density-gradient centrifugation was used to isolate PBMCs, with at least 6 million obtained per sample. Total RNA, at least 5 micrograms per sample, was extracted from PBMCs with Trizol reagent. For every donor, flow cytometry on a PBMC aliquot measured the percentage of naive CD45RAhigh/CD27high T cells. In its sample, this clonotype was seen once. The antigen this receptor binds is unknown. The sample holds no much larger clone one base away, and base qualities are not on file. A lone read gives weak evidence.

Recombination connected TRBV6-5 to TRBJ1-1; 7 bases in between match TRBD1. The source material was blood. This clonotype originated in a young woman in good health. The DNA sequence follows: TGTGCCAGCAGTCGGGACAGCAGGATGGATTTCTTT. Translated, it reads CASSRDSRMDFF.